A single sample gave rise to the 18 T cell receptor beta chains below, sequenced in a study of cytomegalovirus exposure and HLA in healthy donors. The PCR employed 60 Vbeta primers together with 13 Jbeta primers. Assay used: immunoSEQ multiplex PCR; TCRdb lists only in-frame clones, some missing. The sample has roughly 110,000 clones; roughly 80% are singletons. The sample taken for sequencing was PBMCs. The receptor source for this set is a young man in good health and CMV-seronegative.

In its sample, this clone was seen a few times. Here the CDR3 reads CASSPGQGLGETQYF. CDR3 sequence (DNA): TGTGCCAGCTCACCAGGACAGGGATTAGGAGAGACCCAGTACTTC. The chain employs TRBV18 and TRBJ2-5, with TRBD1 identical over 8 bases. The CDR3 spans 15 residues. In germline, CDR1 is KGHSH, CDR2 LQKENI. After removal of 2 bases from V and 4 bases from J, the junction contained 6 bases not matched to a gene.

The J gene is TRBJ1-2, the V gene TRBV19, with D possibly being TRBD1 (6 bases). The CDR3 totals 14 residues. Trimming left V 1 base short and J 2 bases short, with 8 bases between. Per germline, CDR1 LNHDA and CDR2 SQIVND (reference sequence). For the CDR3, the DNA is TGTGCCAGTAGTATAGCTGGACAGAACTATGGCTACACCTTC. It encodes CASSIAGQNYGYTF.

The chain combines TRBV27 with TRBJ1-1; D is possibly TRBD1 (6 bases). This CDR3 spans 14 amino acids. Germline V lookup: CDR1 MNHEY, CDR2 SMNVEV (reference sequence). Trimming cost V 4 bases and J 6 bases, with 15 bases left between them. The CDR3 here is CASSWAGALAEAFF. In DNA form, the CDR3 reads TGTGCCAGCAGTTGGGCGGGGGCTCTGGCTGAAGCTTTCTTT.

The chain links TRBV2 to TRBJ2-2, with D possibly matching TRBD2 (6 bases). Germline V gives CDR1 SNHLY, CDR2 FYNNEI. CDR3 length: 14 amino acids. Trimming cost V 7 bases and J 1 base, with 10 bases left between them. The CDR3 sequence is CASIPRGNTGELFF. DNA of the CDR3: TGTGCCAGCATCCCGCGGGGGAACACCGGGGAGCTGTTTTTT.

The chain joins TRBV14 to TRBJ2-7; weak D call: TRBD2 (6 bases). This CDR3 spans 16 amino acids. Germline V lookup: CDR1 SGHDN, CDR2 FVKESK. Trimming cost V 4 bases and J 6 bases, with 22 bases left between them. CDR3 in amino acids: CASSPSGGTSSLEQYF. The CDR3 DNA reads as TGTGCCAGCAGCCCCTCGGGCGGGACCTCCTCCCTCGAGCAGTACTTC.

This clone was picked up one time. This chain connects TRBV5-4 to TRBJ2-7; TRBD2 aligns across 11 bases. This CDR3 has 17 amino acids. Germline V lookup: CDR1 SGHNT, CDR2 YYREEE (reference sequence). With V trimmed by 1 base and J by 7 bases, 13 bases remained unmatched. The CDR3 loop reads CASSLLLAGDLVLEQYF. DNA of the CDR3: TGTGCCAGCAGCTTGTTACTAGCGGGGGACCTCGTCTTGGAGCAGTACTTC.

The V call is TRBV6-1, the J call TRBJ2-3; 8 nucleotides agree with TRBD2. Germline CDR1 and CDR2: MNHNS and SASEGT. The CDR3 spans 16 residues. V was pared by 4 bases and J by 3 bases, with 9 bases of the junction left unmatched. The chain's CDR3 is CASSAMGGGMTDTQYF. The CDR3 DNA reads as TGTGCCAGCAGTGCAATGGGCGGGGGGATGACAGATACGCAGTATTTT.

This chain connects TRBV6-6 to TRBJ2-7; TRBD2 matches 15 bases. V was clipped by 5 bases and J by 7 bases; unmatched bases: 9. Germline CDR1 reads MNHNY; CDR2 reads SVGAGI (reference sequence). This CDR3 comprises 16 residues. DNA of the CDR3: TGTGCCAGCAGTCACGGGACTAGCGGGGGGACGGGGGAGCAGTACTTC. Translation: CASSHGTSGGTGEQYF.

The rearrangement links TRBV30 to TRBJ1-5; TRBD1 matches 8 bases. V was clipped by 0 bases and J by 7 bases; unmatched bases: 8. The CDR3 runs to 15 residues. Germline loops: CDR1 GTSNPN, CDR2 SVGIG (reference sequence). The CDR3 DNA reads TGTGCCTGGAGTGTACCTGGACAGGGTTCACAGCCCCAGCATTTT. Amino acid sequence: CAWSVPGQGSQPQHF.

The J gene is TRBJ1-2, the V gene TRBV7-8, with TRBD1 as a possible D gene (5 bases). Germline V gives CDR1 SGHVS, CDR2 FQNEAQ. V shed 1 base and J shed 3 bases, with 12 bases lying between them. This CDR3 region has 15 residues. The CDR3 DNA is TGTGCCAGCAGCTTAGGGGGGGTAGGACACTATGGCTACACCTTC. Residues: CASSLGGVGHYGYTF.

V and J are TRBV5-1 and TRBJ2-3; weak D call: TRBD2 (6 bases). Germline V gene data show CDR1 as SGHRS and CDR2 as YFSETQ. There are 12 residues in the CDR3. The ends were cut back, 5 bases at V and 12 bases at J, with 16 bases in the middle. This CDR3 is CASRAGTYYQYF. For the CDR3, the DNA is TGCGCCAGCAGAGCGGGTACATATTACCAGTATTTT.

In nucleotides, the CDR3 is TGTGCCAGCGATCTTAAGCCCAATCAGCCCCAGCATTTT. Encoded protein: CASDLKPNQPQHF. The chain is built from TRBV2 and TRBJ1-5; no reliable D call. Germline CDR1 is SNHLY and CDR2 is FYNNEI. Trimming took off 8 bases at V and 3 bases at J, with 11 bases between the two ends. The length of the CDR3 is 13 residues. Drawing the rest from reference TRBV2 and TRBJ1-5, the complete variable domain is EPEVTQTPSHQVTQMGQEVILRCVPISNHLYFYWYRQILGQKVEFLVSFYNNEISEKSEIFDDQFSVERPDGSNFTLKIRSTKLEDSAMYFCASDLKPNQPQHFGDGTRLSIL.

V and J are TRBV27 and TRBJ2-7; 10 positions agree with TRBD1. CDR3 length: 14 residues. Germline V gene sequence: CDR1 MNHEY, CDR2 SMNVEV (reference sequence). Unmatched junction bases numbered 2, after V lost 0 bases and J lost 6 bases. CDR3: CASSLSGTGAEQYF. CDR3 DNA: TGTGCCAGCAGTTTATCCGGGACAGGGGCCGAGCAGTACTTC.

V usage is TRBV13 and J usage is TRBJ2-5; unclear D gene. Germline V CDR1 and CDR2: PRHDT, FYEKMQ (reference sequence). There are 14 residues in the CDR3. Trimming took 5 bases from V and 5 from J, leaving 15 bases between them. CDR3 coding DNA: TGTGCCAGCAGCCCAGAGGTAAACCGGGAGACCCAGTACTTC. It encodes CASSPEVNRETQYF. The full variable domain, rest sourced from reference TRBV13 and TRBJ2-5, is AAGVIQSPRHLIKEKRETATLKCYPIPRHDTVYWYQQGPGQDPQFLISFYEKMQSDKGSIPDRFSAQQFSDYHSELNMSSLELGDSALYFCASSPEVNRETQYFGPGTRLLVL.

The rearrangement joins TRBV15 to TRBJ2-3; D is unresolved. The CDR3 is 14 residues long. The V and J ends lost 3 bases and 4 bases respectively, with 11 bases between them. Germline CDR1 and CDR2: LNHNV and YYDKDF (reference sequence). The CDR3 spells CATSSGSRADTQYF. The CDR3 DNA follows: TGTGCCACCAGCAGTGGGTCTCGGGCAGATACGCAGTATTTT. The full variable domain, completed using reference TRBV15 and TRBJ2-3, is DAMVIQNPRYQVTQFGKPVTLSCSQTLNHNVMYWYQQKSSQAPKLLFHYYDKDFNNEADTPDNFQSRRPNTSFCFLDIRSPGLGDTAMYLCATSSGSRADTQYFGPGTRLTVL.

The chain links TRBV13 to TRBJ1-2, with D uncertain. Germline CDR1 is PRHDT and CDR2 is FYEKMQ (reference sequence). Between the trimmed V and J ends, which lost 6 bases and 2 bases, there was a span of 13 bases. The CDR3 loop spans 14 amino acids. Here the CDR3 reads CASSRSRYNYGYTF. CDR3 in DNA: TGTGCCAGCAGTCGATCGCGATACAACTATGGCTACACCTTC.

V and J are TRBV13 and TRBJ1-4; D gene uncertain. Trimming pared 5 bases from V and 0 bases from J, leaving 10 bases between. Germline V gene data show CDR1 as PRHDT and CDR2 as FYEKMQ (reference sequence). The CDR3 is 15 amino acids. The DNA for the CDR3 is TGTGCCAGCAGCCGCGGCGGAACAACTAATGAAAAACTGTTTTTT. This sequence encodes CASSRGGTTNEKLFF.

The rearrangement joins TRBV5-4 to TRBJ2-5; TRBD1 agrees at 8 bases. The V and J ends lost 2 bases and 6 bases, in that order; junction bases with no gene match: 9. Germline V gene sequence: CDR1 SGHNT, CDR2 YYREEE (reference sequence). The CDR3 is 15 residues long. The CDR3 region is CASSFRDRGEQTQYF. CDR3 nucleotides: TGTGCCAGCAGCTTTCGTGACAGGGGTGAGCAGACCCAGTACTTC.